Listed below are T cell receptor beta chains from one sample, sequenced in a study of cytomegalovirus exposure and HLA in healthy donors. Assay used: immunoSEQ multiplex PCR; TCRdb lists only in-frame clones, some missing. The table gives under 70,000 clones; the top ten clones make up 2% to 2.5% of it. Material for sequencing was PBMCs. Source of these receptors: a female donor in good health and CMV-seropositive. Each CDR3 is given with its conserved first and last residue. Each record gives: J gene, D gene, V gene, clone size, CDR3 DNA, CDR3 protein. A D gene is named only where the DNA matches it firmly. Size values are once, few and many counts, or a class for expanded clones, and some rows have none.

TRBJ1-1	TRBD1	TRBV29-1	.	TGCAGCGTAGGGGGCACGAACACTGAAGCTTTCTTT	CSVGGTNTEAFF
TRBJ2-7	.	TRBV10-3	.	TGTGCCATCAGTGAGTCAGGAGGAGAACCCTACGAGCAGTACTTC	CAISESGGEPYEQYF
TRBJ2-7	.	TRBV5-6	.	TGTGCCAGCGGATGGGCGGGACTGCCCTACGAGCAGTACTTC	CASGWAGLPYEQYF
TRBJ1-2	.	TRBV5-5	.	TGTGCCAGCAGCCCCCAGGGCGACTATGGCTACACCTTC	CASSPQGDYGYTF
TRBJ2-1	.	TRBV30	.	TGTGCCTGGAGCGTTATACAGGGATTCGGGGTCGACAATGAGCAGTTCTTC	CAWSVIQGFGVDNEQFF
TRBJ2-1	.	TRBV4-1	.	TGCGCCAGCAGCCAAGAGCTCTCGCCTACCGACAATGAGCAGTTCTTC	CASSQELSPTDNEQFF
TRBJ2-2	TRBD2	TRBV5-1	.	TGCGCCAGCAGCCTAAGCGGGGGTGGCGGGGAGCTGTTTTTT	CASSLSGGGGELFF
TRBJ2-2	TRBD1	TRBV5-4	.	TGTGCCAGCAGCTTAATCGACAGGGTAGGCGGGGAGCTGTTTTTT	CASSLIDRVGGELFF
TRBJ2-7	.	TRBV6-5	.	TGTGCCAGCGCTGGACTCGACTTTTCCGAGCAGTACTTC	CASAGLDFSEQYF
TRBJ1-1	TRBD1	TRBV30	.	TGTGCCTGGAGTGGTACAGGGGGGACTGAAGCTTTCTTT	CAWSGTGGTEAFF
TRBJ2-2	.	TRBV6-6	.	TGTGCCAGTTCGACACGAACCGGGGAGCTGTTTTTT	CASSTRTGELFF
TRBJ1-6	TRBD1	TRBV7-2	.	TGTGCCAGCAGCGCGGGGACAGCCAATTCACCCCTCCACTTT	CASSAGTANSPLHF
TRBJ2-5	TRBD2	TRBV11-1	.	TGTGCCAGCAGCCCCCGGGCGGGGGACGTAGAGACCCAGTACTTC	CASSPRAGDVETQYF
TRBJ1-5	TRBD1	TRBV18	.	TGTGCCAGCTCAACCACCGGGACAGGGGTTCATACTCAGCCCCAGCATTTT	CASSTTGTGVHTQPQHF
TRBJ1-2	.	TRBV4-1	.	TGCGCCAGCAGCCAAGATAAGGGGAACCATGGCTATGGCTACACCTTC	CASSQDKGNHGYGYTF
TRBJ2-5	.	TRBV29-1	.	TGCAGCGTTGACCGGGGGAGCCAAGAGACCCAGTACTTC	CSVDRGSQETQYF
TRBJ1-2	TRBD1	TRBV5-4	.	TGTGCCAGCAGCTCGGACAGGGAGAACTATGGCTACACCTTC	CASSSDRENYGYTF
TRBJ2-3	.	TRBV18	medium-sized	TGTGCCAGCTCACCATTTCAAGATACGCAGTATTTT	CASSPFQDTQYF
TRBJ1-2	TRBD1	TRBV5-1	.	TGCGCCAGCAGGCTAGGGACAGGGGACCTAAATGGCTACACCTTC	CASRLGTGDLNGYTF
TRBJ1-1	.	TRBV7-9	.	TGTGCCAGCAGCTTCGGGGGGGCCACTGAAGCTTTCTTT	CASSFGGATEAFF
TRBJ1-2	TRBD1	TRBV9	.	TGTGCCAGCAGCCCCTGGGACAGGGTCTATGGCTACACCTTC	CASSPWDRVYGYTF